Listed below are T cell receptor beta chains from one sample, sequenced in a study of T cells in Graves' hyperthyroidism and ophthalmopathy. In TCRdb, the multiplex PCR reads were re-called with MiXCR into one record per CDR3 protein. Of roughly 400,000 distinct CDR3 sequences in the sample, around 25% are singletons; the top ten hold around 70%. Input material: blood. The receptors stem from a man aged 50 to 60 with Graves' hyperthyroidism. CDR3s include the opening cysteine and the closing phenylalanine or tryptophan. The D gene is left open where the match is weak. Some rows have no size entry. The others give once, few or many, or a class for an expanded clone.

>TRBV12-3/TRBV12-4|-|-|TRBJ1-6
CASSYREGNSPLHF
TGTGCCAGCAGCTATCGGGAAGGGAATTCACCCCTCCACTTT
>TRBV9|TRBD2|few|TRBJ2-3
CASSVVGGSQSDTQYF
TGTGCCAGCAGCGTAGTGGGCGGGAGTCAATCAGATACGCAGTATTTT
>TRBV7-9|TRBD2|many|TRBJ2-3
CASSPGTSGSLITDTQYF
TGTGCCAGCAGCCCCGGGACTAGCGGGAGTCTAATCACAGATACGCAGTATTTT
>TRBV28|-|-|TRBJ2-5
CASSKTSGLGETQYF
TGTGCCAGCAGCAAAACCTCGGGTCTCGGAGAGACCCAGTACTTC
>TRBV2|TRBD2|-|TRBJ2-1
CASGRTSGKYNEQFF
TGTGCCAGCGGCCGGACTAGCGGGAAATACAATGAGCAGTTCTTC
>TRBV20-1|-|-|TRBJ2-4
CSARIRGSTPLAKNIQYF
TGCAGTGCTAGAATCAGGGGCTCTACTCCCTTAGCCAAAAACATTCAGTACTTC
>TRBV29-1|-|few|TRBJ1-1
CQGRQANTEAFF
TGCCAGGGGAGACAAGCGAACACTGAAGCTTTCTTT
>TRBV18|TRBD2|few|TRBJ2-7
CASSNPLAGLYEQYF
TGTGCCAGCTCAAACCCACTAGCGGGGTTATACGAGCAGTACTTC
>TRBV9|-|-|TRBJ2-1
CASSQGAVSSYNEQFF
TGTGCCAGCAGCCAAGGAGCGGTAAGCTCCTACAATGAGCAGTTCTTC
>TRBV12-3/TRBV12-4|-|-|TRBJ2-7
CASSQDSFRAYEQYF
TGTGCCAGCAGTCAGGACAGCTTCAGGGCTTACGAGCAGTACTTC
>TRBV5-6|-|-|TRBJ2-3
CASSFPGSDTQYF
TGTGCCAGCAGCTTTCCAGGGTCAGATACGCAGTATTTT
>TRBV7-2|-|-|TRBJ2-7
CASSLAAGQYEQYF
TGTGCCAGCAGCTTAGCGGCGGGACAGTACGAGCAGTACTTC
>TRBV7-2|TRBD2|few|TRBJ2-1
CASKLSVAGAREQFF
TGTGCCAGCAAATTGTCGGTAGCGGGAGCAAGAGAGCAGTTCTTC
>TRBV11-2|-|-|TRBJ2-5
CASSPPPGDGETQYF
TGTGCCAGCAGCCCTCCTCCAGGGGATGGGGAGACCCAGTACTTC
>TRBV27|-|-|TRBJ2-7
CASDKTDSYEQYF
TGTGCCAGCGACAAGACGGACTCCTACGAGCAGTACTTC
>TRBV18|-|-|TRBJ1-1
CASSPPTGAKTEAFF
TGTGCCAGCTCACCACCGACGGGGGCGAAAACTGAAGCTTTCTTT
>TRBV12-3/TRBV12-4|-|many|TRBJ2-3
CASSPQSGRASTDTQYF
TGTGCCAGCAGTCCCCAAAGCGGCAGAGCTAGCACAGATACGCAGTATTTT
>TRBV24-1|TRBD2|few|TRBJ2-5
CATSDGAGSSQETQYF
TGTGCCACCAGTGACGGAGCGGGAAGTAGCCAAGAGACCCAGTACTTC
>TRBV18|-|many|TRBJ2-7
CASSPQGSSYEQYF
TGTGCCAGCTCACCTCAGGGGAGCTCCTACGAGCAGTACTTC
>TRBV5-1|-|few|TRBJ2-2
CASSELAHTGELFF
TGCGCCAGCAGCGAGCTAGCCCACACCGGGGAGCTGTTTTTT
>TRBV24-1|TRBD1|-|TRBJ2-1
CATSDSPGTGRREQFF
TGTGCCACCAGTGACTCCCCGGGGACAGGTCGCCGTGAGCAGTTCTTC
>TRBV19|-|few|TRBJ1-2
CASRTARGGRSYGYTF
TGTGCCAGTAGGACAGCCCGTGGGGGAAGGAGCTATGGCTACACCTTC
>TRBV7-9|TRBD1|few|TRBJ2-5
CASSPQGARETQYF
TGTGCCAGCAGCCCCCAGGGGGCTAGGGAGACCCAGTACTTC
>TRBV19|TRBD1|-|TRBJ2-4
CASSSGGTGGRIQYF
TGTGCCAGTAGTTCAGGGGGGACAGGGGGCCGGATTCAGTACTTC
>TRBV6-2/TRBV6-3|-|-|TRBJ2-2
CATMITGPAGELFF
TGTGCCACCATGATTACAGGGCCGGCCGGGGAGCTGTTTTTT